This entry features one T cell receptor (beta chain) sequence. What it recognizes is unknown. The PCR had 60 Vbeta and 13 Jbeta primers. Only in-frame clones appear in the TCRdb table, and some are missing; sequencing was by immunoSEQ multiplex PCR. The data hold about 120,000 clones, with 77% observed a single time. The data originate from a study of cytomegalovirus exposure and HLA in healthy donors. J gave up 6 bases and V 4 bases, and 10 bases lay outside the gene matches. CDR3 length equals 15 residues. Germline V CDR1 and CDR2: ENHRY, SYGVKD. Study-wide findings and caveats: According to an earlier analysis, most TCR beta V segments yielded productive rearrangements about 90% or about 30% of the time. The authors later linked a missense DCLRE1C variant to TCR beta V- and J-gene trimming. Through in vitro validation, three CMV-associated chains were shown to be specific for CMV antigens.

The sequencing sample was made of PBMCs. The clonotype comes from a man aged 35 to 55 in good health and CMV-seropositive. The chain employs TRBV10-3 and TRBJ1-2; 8 nucleotides agree with TRBD1. This CDR3 is CAISGGTGGGDGYTF. Written as DNA, the CDR3 is TGTGCCATCAGTGGGGGGACAGGCGGCGGGGATGGCTACACCTTC.